A single sample is the source of the 26 T cell receptor beta chains below, sequenced in a study of blood T cell repertoires in COVID-19. The method was immunoSEQ multiplex PCR; TCRdb's version includes in-frame clones alone and lacks a portion of them. Of 90,000 to 130,000 clones in the sample, around 82% were seen once. Specimen: peripheral blood. These receptor sequences come from a woman aged 55-69 years with acute or convalescent COVID-19.

The rearrangement links TRBV15 to TRBJ1-1; possible D gene TRBD1, 6 bases. V dropped 5 bases and J dropped 4 bases, with 20 bases sitting between them. The CDR3 runs 16 residues. CDR1 is LNHNV and CDR2 is YYDKDF in the germline V gene (reference sequence). The CDR3 protein is CATSLRELGASTEAFF. The CDR3 DNA is TGTGCCACCAGCCTAAGAGAATTGGGGGCCTCCACTGAAGCTTTCTTT.

This sequence joins TRBV10-2 and TRBJ1-5; tentative D call: TRBD1 (5 bases). The CDR3 has 13 amino acids. Germline values: CDR1 WSHSY, CDR2 SAAADI. V shed 7 bases and J shed 6 bases, with 13 bases lying between them. CDR3: CASTLGGGQPQHF. CDR3 bases: TGCGCCAGCACACTCGGGGGTGGTCAGCCCCAGCATTTT.

The chain has TRBV3-1 (or the pseudogene TRBV3-2) and TRBJ2-3; D uncertain. The V and J ends lost 1 base and 1 base respectively, with 12 bases between them. CDR1 and CDR2 (germline): LGHDT, YNNKEL (reference sequence). The CDR3 sequence is 16 residues long. The CDR3 sequence is CASSQGVRRGTDTQYF. In nucleotides, the CDR3 is TGTGCCAGCAGCCAAGGAGTGCGGCGAGGCACAGATACGCAGTATTTT.

This clone was seen more than once but under ten times. Other DNA sequences from this sample encode an identical CDR3 as well. The rearrangement uses TRBV6-5 and TRBJ1-5, with TRBD1 as a possible D gene (6 bases). V was cut by 8 bases and J by 3 bases, with 11 bases left in between. The CDR3 sequence is 13 residues long. The germline V gene has CDR1 MNHEY and CDR2 SVGAGI. The CDR3 DNA reads TGTGCCAGCCGACAGGTGAACAATCAGCCCCAGCATTTT. The encoded protein is CASRQVNNQPQHF.

This clone has only a few counts. CDR3 nucleotide sequence: TGTGCTTTAGACAGCTCGAACACCGGGGAGCTGTTTTTT. Translation gives CALDSSNTGELFF. The V gene is TRBV30, the J gene TRBJ2-2, with D maybe TRBD1 (5 bases). Germline V gene sequence: CDR1 GTSNPN, CDR2 SVGIG (reference sequence). This CDR3 has 13 residues.

CDR3 protein: CASSARAAGGGGETQYF. The CDR3 DNA follows: TGTGCCAGCAGTGCCCGGGCAGCGGGGGGAGGAGGAGAGACCCAGTACTTC. The chain joins TRBV7-9 to TRBJ2-5; 9 bases map to TRBD2. The CDR3 spans 17 residues. Germline assignment: CDR1 SEHNR and CDR2 FQNEAQ (reference sequence). Trimming removed 6 bases from V and 4 bases from J; junction bases left unmatched: 15.

This clone was seen only a few times. The chain links TRBV7-3 to TRBJ1-1; D is possibly TRBD1 (5 bases). CDR1 and CDR2 (germline): SGHTA, FQGTGA. This CDR3 is built from 15 residues. V lost 0 bases, J lost 0 bases, and 8 bases lay in between. CDR3 region: CASSLTWTLNTEAFF. The CDR3, as DNA: TGTGCCAGCAGCTTAACTTGGACATTGAACACTGAAGCTTTCTTT. Full variable domain (missing parts from reference TRBV7-3 and TRBJ1-1): GAGVSQTPSNKVTEKGKYVELRCDPISGHTALYWYRQSLGQGPEFLIYFQGTGAADDSGLPNDRFFAVRPEGSVSTLKIQRTERGDSAVYLCASSLTWTLNTEAFFGQGTRLTVV.

The chain carries TRBV5-1 and TRBJ2-2; TRBD1 aligns across 7 bases. Germline CDR1 is SGHRS and CDR2 is YFSETQ. CDR3 length: 17 amino acids. Unmatched junction bases numbered 11, after V lost 3 bases and J lost 3 bases. The CDR3 region has the DNA TGCGCCAGCAGCTCGCCGGTTGGGACAGACTACACCGGGGAGCTGTTTTTT. Its protein product is CASSSPVGTDYTGELFF.

This chain uses TRBV27 with TRBJ2-7; maybe TRBD2 (6 bases). The CDR3 is 15 residues long. The V end was cut by 6 bases, the J end by 5 bases, with 20 bases between. The V gene's germline CDR1 is MNHEY and CDR2 SMNVEV (reference sequence). The CDR3 loop is CASRLVFSTSHEQYF. CDR3 nucleotides: TGTGCCAGCAGACTTGTTTTTTCGACTAGTCACGAGCAGTACTTC.

The chain combines TRBV29-1 with TRBJ2-1; weak D call: TRBD2 (7 bases). The CDR3 spans 15 residues. Germline assignment: CDR1 SQVTM and CDR2 ANQGSEA. Trimming removed 6 bases from V and 4 bases from J, with 19 bases in between. The chain's CDR3 is CSVTITGRGYNEQFF. DNA of the CDR3: TGCAGCGTCACAATAACAGGGCGGGGGTACAATGAGCAGTTCTTC.

V usage is TRBV7-9 and J usage is TRBJ1-2; D remains unclear. The CDR3 has 14 residues. V lost 7 bases to trimming and J lost 2 bases, with 14 bases between them. CDR1 and CDR2 (germline): SEHNR, FQNEAQ (reference sequence). CDR3 region: CASTPPTRNYGYTF. As DNA, the CDR3 is TGTGCCAGCACCCCTCCGACACGAAACTATGGCTACACCTTC.

This clone showed up just a few times. This chain uses TRBV4-2 with TRBJ2-2, with TRBD2 matching 8 bases. The CDR3 spans 19 residues. Trimming cost V 1 base and J 7 bases; bases outside gene matches: 17. Per germline, CDR1 LGHNA and CDR2 YNFKEQ. The CDR3 loop reads CASSQAPGLVDGKDGELFF. The CDR3 region has the DNA TGTGCCAGCAGCCAAGCCCCGGGACTAGTAGATGGGAAGGACGGGGAGCTGTTTTTT.

The V gene is TRBV9, the J gene TRBJ2-5; D ambiguous. Deletions cut 3 bases from V and 9 bases from J, with 21 bases between. CDR1 and CDR2 from the germline V gene are SGDLS and YYNGEE. There are 15 residues in the CDR3. CDR3 loop: CASSARGDPASAQYF. The CDR3, as DNA: TGTGCCAGCAGCGCCCGAGGAGACCCCGCGTCGGCCCAGTACTTC.

This clone was seen a handful of times. This rearrangement joins TRBV4-1 to TRBJ1-4; tentative D call: TRBD1 (5 bases). The CDR3 extends over 13 amino acids. Trimming shortened V by 1 base and J by 7 bases, and 7 bases separated the two germline ends. The germline gives CDR1 MGHRA, CDR2 YSYEKL. CDR3 coding DNA: TGCGCCAGCAGCCAAGTTAGGGGTGAAAAACTGTTTTTT. Its translation: CASSQVRGEKLFF.

This chain uses TRBV18 with TRBJ1-5; 10 nucleotides line up with TRBD1. Germline values: CDR1 KGHSH, CDR2 LQKENI. This CDR3 comprises 14 residues. The V gene end was trimmed by 3 bases and the J gene end by 8 bases; junction bases not matched to a gene: 4. CDR3 sequence: CASSPGQGLEPQHF. CDR3 DNA sequence: TGTGCCAGCTCACCGGGACAGGGGTTGGAGCCCCAGCATTTT.

V usage is TRBV2 and J usage is TRBJ1-1, with TRBD1 identical over 9 bases. V shed 6 bases and J 5 bases; nucleotides not matched to a gene: 4. In germline, CDR1 is SNHLY, CDR2 FYNNEI. The CDR3 totals 13 residues. The CDR3 DNA reads as TGTGCCAGCAGGGGACAGGGCGGAACTGAAGCTTTCTTT. Translation: CASRGQGGTEAFF.

The chain has TRBV7-2 and TRBJ2-1; 13 bases align to TRBD2. There are 19 residues in the CDR3. V shed 4 bases and J 8 bases; nucleotides not matched to a gene: 17. Germline CDR1 SGHTA, CDR2 FQGNSA. The CDR3 DNA is TGTGCCAGCAGCTCTAGAGTCCGGGGACTAGCGGGGACGAGGGATGAGCAGTTCTTC. Protein sequence: CASSSRVRGLAGTRDEQFF.

The chain carries TRBV21-1 and TRBJ1-2; TRBD1, the D gene given by the table, was not confirmed from the DNA. TRBV21-1 is shown as a pseudogene. CDR3 length: 15 residues. The CDR3 protein is CASIPLGAGVYGYTF. In DNA form, the CDR3 reads TGTGCCAGCATCCCTCTGGGGGCTGGTGTCTATGGCTACACCTTC.

V usage is TRBV12-5 and J usage is TRBJ2-1; 9 nucleotides align to TRBD2. The CDR3 has 17 residues. Germline V CDR1 and CDR2: LGHNT, FRNRAP. J gave up 4 bases and V 8 bases, and 15 bases lay outside the gene matches. CDR3 DNA sequence: TGTGCTAGTCCCTCCCCCAGTAGCGGGGGACTATACAATGAGCAGTTCTTC. It is translated as CASPSPSSGGLYNEQFF.

CDR3 protein: CASSIHRLGEAFF. CDR3 in DNA: TGTGCCAGTAGTATCCACAGGCTGGGTGAAGCTTTCTTT. The chain couples TRBV19 to TRBJ1-1; D possibly corresponds to TRBD1 (5 bases). Germline V gives CDR1 LNHDA, CDR2 SQIVND (reference sequence). V was clipped by 3 bases and J by 7 bases, with 12 bases between them. This CDR3 spans 13 amino acids.

The rearrangement uses TRBV4-2 and TRBJ1-5; D is possibly TRBD1 (6 bases). V lost 0 bases, J lost 7 bases, and 13 bases lay in between. This CDR3 spans 15 amino acids. CDR1 is LGHNA, CDR2 YNFKEQ, per germline. The CDR3 DNA follows: TGTGCCAGCAGCCAAGAGTTAACAGGGCGGCAGCCCCAGCATTTT. Amino acids: CASSQELTGRQPQHF.

The chain joins TRBV4-1 to TRBJ1-5, with D possibly matching TRBD1 (5 bases). Trimming pared 2 bases from V and 6 bases from J, leaving 17 bases between. Per the germline V gene, CDR1 is MGHRA and CDR2 is YSYEKL. The CDR3 consists of 16 residues. The CDR3 is CASSQPLRGLGQPQHF. DNA for the CDR3: TGCGCCAGCAGCCAACCACTTCGGGGACTGGGTCAGCCCCAGCATTTT.

The chain is built from TRBV7-2 and TRBJ1-2; 7 bases line up with TRBD1. Losses at the gene ends were 1 base for V and 4 bases for J; bases not matched to a gene: 9. The CDR3 runs 16 residues. Germline CDR1 is SGHTA and CDR2 is FQGNSA. The CDR3, as DNA: TGTGCCAGCAGCTTAGAGAGAGGGGGCGGTCTCTATGGCTACACCTTC. This codes for CASSLERGGGLYGYTF.

This clone was detected only a few times. A read error may produce the germline difference seen at one junction end. The rearrangement uses TRBV19 and TRBJ1-1; TRBD1 agrees at 7 bases. The CDR3 sequence is 14 residues long. CDR1 is LNHDA, CDR2 SQIVND, per germline (reference sequence). CDR3 region: CASSNLGGNTEAFF. The CDR3 region has the DNA TGTGCCAGCAGTAACCTAGGGGGCAACACTGAAGCTTTCTTT.

The chain recombines TRBV5-1 with TRBJ1-5; 8 nucleotides align to TRBD1. The germline gives CDR1 SGHRS, CDR2 YFSETQ. Germline trimming cut 3 bases from V and 4 bases from J; bases unmatched to any gene: 3. CDR3 size: 14 residues. CDR3 in amino acids: CASSWGQENQPQHF. The CDR3 DNA sequence: TGCGCCAGCAGCTGGGGACAGGAAAATCAGCCCCAGCATTTT. Filled out from reference TRBV5-1 and TRBJ1-5, the complete variable domain reads KAGVTQTPRYLIKTRGQQVTLSCSPISGHRSVSWYQQTPGQGLQFLFEYFSETQRNKGNFPGRFSGRQFSNSRSEMNVSTLELGDSALYLCASSWGQENQPQHFGDGTRLSIL.

The chain employs TRBV2 and TRBJ2-7; either TRBD1 or TRBD2 may supply D (5 bases each). The V and J ends lost 7 bases and 4 bases respectively, with 11 bases between them. The CDR3 length is 12 residues. Germline V gives CDR1 SNHLY, CDR2 FYNNEI. CDR3 residues: CASIEGPYEQYF. CDR3 DNA: TGTGCCAGCATTGAGGGGCCGTACGAGCAGTACTTC.